Listed below are T cell receptor beta chains from one sample, sequenced in a study of blood T cell repertoires in COVID-19. Produced via immunoSEQ multiplex PCR; TCRdb's table is partial and in-frame only. The table includes 90,000 to 110,000 clones, roughly 81% detected once. Sequenced: peripheral blood. Source of these receptors: a woman aged 70 to 79 with acute or convalescent COVID-19. CDR3s leave out the opening cysteine and the closing phenylalanine or tryptophan. The order of the fields is clone size, V gene, J gene, CDR3 protein. Part of the rows lack a size; the others show once, few, many or a class for expanded clones.

-,TRBV19,TRBJ2-1,ASSRDIEQF
-,TRBV9,TRBJ1-3,ASSVDSGNTIY
few,TRBV7-3,TRBJ2-3,ASSLRATSGTTDTQY
-,TRBV20-1,TRBJ2-1,SASLAGERGNEQF
-,TRBV6-1,TRBJ1-2,ASSEGVTELYGYT
-,TRBV30,TRBJ1-6,AWKSNSPLH
-,TRBV4-1,TRBJ1-3,ASSQDRGTSGNTIY
-,TRBV19,TRBJ2-3,ASQDLAGGRKAQY
-,TRBV9,TRBJ2-7,ASSVDENRADEQY
-,TRBV30,TRBJ2-3,AWRQGLGTDTQY
-,TRBV29-1,TRBJ1-5,SVGQGDNQPQH
-,TRBV5-1,TRBJ2-3,ASSLDAGGTDTQY
-,TRBV4-3,TRBJ2-5,ASSRDRGETQY
-,TRBV7-8,TRBJ2-1,ASSFSGGTYNEQF
-,TRBV5-1,TRBJ1-1,ASSFQTGSRITEAF
once,TRBV7-2,TRBJ1-5,ASSLGPTGTNQPQH
-,TRBV25-1,TRBJ1-3,ASSDPGTDLGNTIY
-,TRBV28,TRBJ2-1,ASSLMDRQF
-,TRBV10-3,TRBJ2-2,ASTRDFNTGELF
-,TRBV2,TRBJ1-2,ARGQGANYGYT
once,TRBV28,TRBJ1-1,ASSPGTGYGVGSLEAF
once,TRBV9,TRBJ2-5,ASSVGTSGSLPETQY
-,TRBV28,TRBJ1-3,ASTEVQSGNTIY
-,TRBV11-2,TRBJ2-1,ASSLGVPIFNEQF
-,TRBV4-2,TRBJ1-1,ASSLAPRNTEAF
once,TRBV28,TRBJ2-1,ASSPSRDRGLTYNEQF
-,TRBV7-9,TRBJ2-3,ASSGTGLAGNSTDTQY
-,TRBV6-1,TRBJ1-2,ASSEASGKRGTLYGYT
-,TRBV27,TRBJ1-2,ASSLDREGGYT
-,TRBV2,TRBJ1-4,ASREQVNEKLF
-,TRBV3-1/TRBV3-2,TRBJ2-1,ASSGGLYNEQF
-,TRBV5-1,TRBJ2-5,ASSRSGTSLQETQY
-,TRBV6-6,TRBJ2-3,ASQAGVGTDTQY
-,TRBV3-1/TRBV3-2,TRBJ2-1,ASSQAPLLSGRVYEQF
once,TRBV5-1,TRBJ2-7,ASSADPGQPYEQY
-,TRBV6-5,TRBJ1-2,ASSYGTGLSYGYT
-,TRBV7-9,TRBJ1-5,ASSSERVQH
-,TRBV27,TRBJ1-1,ASSRDRGWGMNTEAF
-,TRBV7-8,TRBJ2-7,ASSLVQGEQY
few,TRBV19,TRBJ1-6,ASRQGSYNSPLH
-,TRBV7-3,TRBJ1-6,ASSLGQNNSPLH